This TCR beta chain appears in the sequencing data of a study of blood T cell repertoires in COVID-19. The wider study: The analysed material was cDNA or gDNA that came from T cells, B-cell-depleted T cells, or PBMCs.

Measured with immunoSEQ multiplex PCR; TCRdb has only the in-frame clones, and not every one. The sample consists of 20,000 to 30,000 clones, under 90% of them appearing once. Germline values: CDR1 LNHDA, CDR2 SQIVND (reference sequence). The CDR3 runs 15 residues. V shed 3 bases and J shed 3 bases, with 12 bases lying between them. This TCR was sampled from a human donor in a cohort sampled during active COVID-19. This chain uses TRBV19 with TRBJ1-3; possibly TRBD1 for D (5 bases). Material: peripheral blood. The CDR3 DNA reads TGTGCCAGTAGTATCTTTCAGGGAGGTGGAAACACCATATATTTT. Translation: CASSIFQGGGNTIYF.